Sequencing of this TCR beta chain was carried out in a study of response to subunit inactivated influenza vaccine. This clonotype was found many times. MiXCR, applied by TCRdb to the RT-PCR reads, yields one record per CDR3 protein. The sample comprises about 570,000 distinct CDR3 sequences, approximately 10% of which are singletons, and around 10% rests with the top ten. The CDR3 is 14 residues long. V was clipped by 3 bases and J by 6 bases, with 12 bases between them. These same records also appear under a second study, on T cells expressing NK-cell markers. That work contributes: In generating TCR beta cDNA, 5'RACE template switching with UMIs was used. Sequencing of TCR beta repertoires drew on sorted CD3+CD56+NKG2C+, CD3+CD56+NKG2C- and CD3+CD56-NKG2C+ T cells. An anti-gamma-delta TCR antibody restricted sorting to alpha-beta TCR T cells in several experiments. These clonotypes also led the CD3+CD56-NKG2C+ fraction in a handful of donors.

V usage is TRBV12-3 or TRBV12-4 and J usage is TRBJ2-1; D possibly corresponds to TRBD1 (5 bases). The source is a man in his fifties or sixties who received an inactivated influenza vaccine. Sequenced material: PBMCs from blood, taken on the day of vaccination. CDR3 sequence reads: CASSFSDRGNEQFF. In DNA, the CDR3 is TGTGCCAGCAGTTTCTCCGACAGAGGCAATGAGCAGTTCTTC.